Described below is a single T cell receptor (beta chain) sequence and its context. Its target is unknown. The data originate from a study of vaccination effects on CD4 cells after COVID-19. Assay used: immunoSEQ multiplex PCR; TCRdb lists only in-frame clones, some missing. The repertoire holds about 37,000 clones, approximately 75% seen once, with 3% in the top ten. This CDR3 region has 19 residues. Germline lookup yields CDR1 SGDLS and CDR2 YYNGEE. After removal of 4 bases from V and 0 bases from J, the junction contained 9 bases not matched to a gene. Cultured cells yielded isolated CD4+ T cells after 10 days. Study-wide results and caveats: The study had few convalescent patients and no early post-infection timepoints.

This clonotype was obtained from a human donor who received a COVID-19 vaccine. The chain couples TRBV9 to TRBJ2-1; TRBD2 aligns across 14 bases. This material consisted of CD4+ T cells from PBMCs cultured without peptide, taken before COVID-19 vaccination. CDR3: CASSLRTSGGSSSYNEQFF. CDR3 DNA: TGTGCCAGCAGCCTCCGGACTAGCGGGGGGTCAAGCTCCTACAATGAGCAGTTCTTC.